One sample yielded the 29 T cell receptor beta chains listed below, sequenced in a study of beta chain features in type 1 diabetes. These receptors are not linked to any known antigen. Study observations and caveats: In every one of the four CD4+ subsets, TCRB CDR3s were moderately but significantly shorter in Type 1 diabetes patients.

As every portion of the isolated RNA was reverse transcribed, the sequencing read expressed TCRB transcripts. Profiling relied on immunoSEQ multiplex PCR, and the TCRdb table lists in-frame clones only, not all of them. The sample records 350,000 to 400,000 clones, about 12% being singletons. The sample consisted of naive CD4+ T cells from blood. These receptors all stem from a woman in her late teens or twenties with type 1 diabetes.

This chain joins TRBV11-3 and TRBJ2-7, with a possible D match to TRBD1 (5 bases). There are 12 residues in the CDR3. Germline CDR1 and CDR2: SGHNT and YENEEA. Trimming left V 5 bases short and J 7 bases short, with 12 bases between. CDR3 protein: CASSIDRAEQYF. In DNA form, the CDR3 reads TGTGCCAGCAGCATCGACAGAGCAGAGCAGTACTTC.

In this sample, this clone turned up a few times. This sequence joins TRBV30 and TRBJ1-1, with D perhaps TRBD1 (5 bases). Germline V gene lookup returns CDR1 GTSNPN and CDR2 SVGIG (reference sequence). V was trimmed by 1 base and J by 5 bases, leaving 8 bases between them. CDR3 length equals 12 residues. CDR3 nucleotides: TGTGCCTGGAGTGCGGGGGTGACTGAAGCTTTCTTT. Amino acid sequence: CAWSAGVTEAFF. The full variable domain, with the rest looked up from reference TRBV30 and TRBJ1-1, is SQTIHQWPATLVQPVGSPLSLECTVEGTSNPNLYWYRQAAGRGLQLLFYSVGIGQISSEVPQNLSASRPQDRQFILSSKKLLLSDSGFYLCAWSAGVTEAFFGQGTRLTVV.

This clone has just a few counts. The J gene is TRBJ2-7, the V gene TRBV5-1; possibly TRBD1 for D (6 bases). This CDR3 spans 13 amino acids. The germline CDR1 and CDR2 sequences are SGHRS and YFSETQ. The V gene lost 3 bases and the J gene lost 2 bases, with 9 bases spanning the gap. Written as DNA, the CDR3 is TGCGCCAGCAGCTCCTCAGGGGCCTACGAGCAGTACTTC. Amino acid sequence: CASSSSGAYEQYF.

This sequence joins TRBV28 and TRBJ2-2, with 10 bases aligning to TRBD2. The V and J ends lost 11 bases and 3 bases, in that order; junction bases with no gene match: 15. Germline CDR1 is MDHEN and CDR2 is SYDVKM. This CDR3 is built from 17 residues. Here the CDR3 reads CAASSGASGRYTGELFF. As DNA, the CDR3 is TGTGCCGCCTCCTCAGGGGCTAGCGGGAGATACACCGGGGAGCTGTTTTTT. Looking up the rest from reference TRBV28 and TRBJ2-2 gives the full variable domain: DVKVTQSSRYLVKRTGEKVFLECVQDMDHENMFWYRQDPGLGLRLIYFSYDVKMKEKGDIPEGYSVSREKKERFSLILESASTNQTSMYLCAASSGASGRYTGELFFGEGSRLTVL.

The table lists this clone with a few counts. This rearrangement joins TRBV2 to TRBJ2-7, with unresolved D. The V gene's germline CDR1 is SNHLY and CDR2 FYNNEI. The CDR3 runs to 11 residues. The V end was cut by 8 bases, the J end by 2 bases, with 7 bases between. The CDR3 is CASSEAYEQYF. The DNA of the CDR3 is TGTGCCAGCTCAGAGGCCTACGAGCAGTACTTC.

In this sample, this clone turned up a few times. The V call is TRBV11-2, the J call TRBJ2-2; TRBD2 aligns across 8 bases. The CDR3 length is 15 residues. Losses at the gene ends were 6 bases for V and 7 bases for J; bases not matched to a gene: 10. CDR1 is SGHAT and CDR2 is FQNNGV in the germline V gene. CDR3 residues: CASRVGVAGSGELFF. The CDR3 DNA follows: TGTGCCAGCAGGGTCGGGGTAGCGGGAAGCGGGGAGCTGTTTTTT.

This clone appeared a few times. Written as DNA, the CDR3 is TGCAGCGCTGGCTTGGGACAGGGGACCACTGAAGCTTTCTTT. This codes for CSAGLGQGTTEAFF. V is TRBV29-1 and J is TRBJ1-1; 10 bases align to TRBD1. With V trimmed by 7 bases and J by 4 bases, 9 bases remained unmatched. The CDR3 has 14 residues. CDR1 and CDR2 (germline): SQVTM, ANQGSEA.

In this sample, this clone turned up a few times. The chain recombines TRBV30 with TRBJ1-3, with D possibly TRBD1 on 5 matching bases. Trimming cost V 0 bases and J 0 bases, with 15 bases left between them. The CDR3 sequence is 17 residues long. The germline V gene has CDR1 GTSNPN and CDR2 SVGIG (reference sequence). CDR3 nucleotides: TGTGCCTGGAGTGTAGTCAGAGTCGGGGGCTCTGGAAACACCATATATTTT. It specifies CAWSVVRVGGSGNTIYF.

The chain joins TRBV28 to TRBJ1-1, with a possible D match to TRBD1 (5 bases). The germline V gene has CDR1 MDHEN and CDR2 SYDVKM. With 8 bases removed from V and 3 bases from J, the gap between germline ends came to 10 bases. CDR3 length: 12 amino acids. Here the CDR3 DNA reads TGTGCCAGCTCAGTAGGGGACACTGAAGCTTTCTTT. This gives the protein CASSVGDTEAFF.

This clone was recorded a few times. Other DNA sequences from this sample encode an identical CDR3 as well. This chain links TRBV6-5 with TRBJ1-1, with D perhaps TRBD1 (6 bases). The germline gives CDR1 MNHEY, CDR2 SVGAGI. V was trimmed by 2 bases and J by 8 bases, leaving 9 bases between them. This CDR3 is built from 12 residues. CDR3 loop: CASSYPRGEAFF. The CDR3 DNA follows: TGTGCCAGCAGTTACCCGAGGGGGGAAGCTTTCTTT.

This clone appeared a few times. The chain carries TRBV29-1 and TRBJ2-6; tentative D call: TRBD2 (5 bases). Germline CDR1 and CDR2: SQVTM and ANQGSEA. This CDR3 spans 15 amino acids. The V gene lost 3 bases and the J gene lost 3 bases, with 12 bases spanning the gap. CDR3 sequence: CSVEPGSSGANVLTF. In nucleotides, the CDR3 is TGCAGCGTTGAGCCGGGGAGTAGTGGGGCCAACGTCCTGACTTTC.

The chain joins TRBV28 to TRBJ2-7; D possibly corresponds to TRBD1 (6 bases). Germline CDR1 MDHEN, CDR2 SYDVKM. This CDR3 has 13 amino acids. V lost 6 bases, J lost 3 bases, and 12 bases lay in between. This chain's CDR3 is CASRPGVDYEQYF. CDR3 sequence (DNA): TGTGCCAGCAGACCAGGGGTGGACTACGAGCAGTACTTC.

There are a few counts of this clone. The chain is built from TRBV14 and TRBJ1-5; D gene unclear. V lost 0 bases, J lost 11 bases, and 8 bases lay in between. From germline, CDR1 is SGHDN and CDR2 FVKESK. The length of the CDR3 is 12 residues. This CDR3 is CASSQDGRSQHF. CDR3 nucleotides: TGTGCCAGCAGCCAAGATGGGAGATCCCAGCATTTT.

The chain combines TRBV18 with TRBJ2-1, with 12 bases that match TRBD2. The length of the CDR3 is 17 residues. The V segment lost 3 bases and the J segment 8 bases; nucleotides outside the gene matches: 11. In germline, CDR1 is KGHSH, CDR2 LQKENI. In DNA form, the CDR3 reads TGTGCCAGCTCACCCCCAGGACTAGCGGGGTCGTTCGATGAGCAGTTCTTC. This translates into CASSPPGLAGSFDEQFF.

The chain couples TRBV29-1 to TRBJ1-1; tentative D call: TRBD1 (5 bases). Germline CDR1 is SQVTM and CDR2 is ANQGSEA. The V and J ends lost 4 bases and 1 base respectively, with 10 bases between them. The CDR3 loop spans 13 amino acids. The CDR3 spells CSVVGRANTEAFF. The CDR3 DNA sequence: TGCAGCGTTGTAGGCAGGGCGAACACTGAAGCTTTCTTT.

This chain links TRBV4-3 with TRBJ2-3, with D possibly TRBD2 on 6 matching bases. This CDR3 is built from 17 residues. Germline V gives CDR1 LGHNA, CDR2 YSLEER. Trimming took off 0 bases at V and 5 bases at J, with 18 bases between the two ends. CDR3 sequence (DNA): TGCGCCAGCAGCCAAGATCTCCAGGCGGGATACAGAGATACGCAGTATTTT. Translating it yields CASSQDLQAGYRDTQYF.

The CDR3 protein is CATGQGGYEQYF. In nucleotides, the CDR3 is TGTGCCACCGGCCAGGGAGGCTACGAGCAGTACTTC. V gene TRBV15 combines with J gene TRBJ2-7, with a tentative D call TRBD2 (6 bases). Trimming took off 8 bases at V and 3 bases at J, with 11 bases between the two ends. The V gene's germline CDR1 is LNHNV and CDR2 YYDKDF (reference sequence). The CDR3 extends over 12 amino acids.

The chain combines TRBV7-9 with TRBJ2-1, with 7 bases identical to TRBD1. Germline V lookup: CDR1 SEHNR, CDR2 FQNEAQ (reference sequence). V lost 5 bases, J lost 6 bases, and 13 bases stayed unmatched. The CDR3 sequence is 16 residues long. Here the CDR3 DNA reads TGTGCCAGCAGCCCACAATGGGCAGGGGGTAGCAATGAGCAGTTCTTC. Translating gives CASSPQWAGGSNEQFF.

The V call is TRBV5-6, the J call TRBJ2-3; D ambiguous. Germline V gives CDR1 SGHDT, CDR2 YYEEEE. This CDR3 has 15 amino acids. The V and J ends lost 4 bases and 3 bases respectively, with 15 bases between them. CDR3 bases: TGTGCCAGCAGCCTAACACCCCAACAGACAGATACGCAGTATTTT. Amino acids: CASSLTPQQTDTQYF.

The chain joins TRBV7-3 to TRBJ2-3; 7 nucleotides agree with TRBD2. J was trimmed by 4 bases and V by 1 base; bases with no gene match: 5. CDR1 and CDR2 from the germline V gene are SGHTA and FQGTGA. The CDR3 has 15 residues. DNA for the CDR3: TGTGCCAGCAGCTTAAGCGGGAGTGTGGCAGATACGCAGTATTTT. It codes for CASSLSGSVADTQYF.

CDR3 bases: TGTGCCAGCAGCGACCTTGGACAGTATGGCTACACCTTC. Translating gives CASSDLGQYGYTF. This sequence joins TRBV7-9 and TRBJ1-2; a weak D match, TRBD1 (6 bases). The V gene's germline CDR1 is SEHNR and CDR2 FQNEAQ (reference sequence). V was clipped by 5 bases and J by 5 bases, with 12 bases between them. CDR3 length: 13 residues.

This clone was seen more than once but under ten times. This sequence joins TRBV19 and TRBJ2-7, with D tentatively TRBD2 (5 bases). The germline V gene encodes CDR1 LNHDA and CDR2 SQIVND (reference sequence). The CDR3 loop spans 11 amino acids. V was clipped by 11 bases and J by 3 bases, with 11 bases between them. The CDR3 spells CASVAGYEQYF. In DNA, the CDR3 is TGTGCCTCTGTGGCGGGCTACGAGCAGTACTTC.

This CDR3 is CASSVGTVQETQYF. The CDR3 DNA reads TGTGCCAGCAGCGTCGGGACAGTCCAAGAGACCCAGTACTTC. The chain joins TRBV9 to TRBJ2-5, with TRBD1 matching over 7 bases. The V gene's germline CDR1 is SGDLS and CDR2 YYNGEE. The CDR3 consists of 14 residues. V gave up 2 bases and J gave up 1 base; unmatched junction bases: 2.

This clone turned up a few times. The chain is built from TRBV5-1 and TRBJ1-5; D gene uncertain. The CDR3 totals 13 residues. Germline V gene data show CDR1 as SGHRS and CDR2 as YFSETQ. V lost 5 bases, J lost 2 bases, and 8 bases lay in between. CDR3 nucleotides: TGCGCCAGCAGGCCAGGTGGCAATCAGCCCCAGCATTTT. Residues: CASRPGGNQPQHF.

This chain joins TRBV7-2 and TRBJ2-2, with 11 bases that match TRBD2. From germline, CDR1 is SGHTA and CDR2 FQGNSA. Losses at the gene ends were 5 bases for V and 4 bases for J; bases not matched to a gene: 9. The length of the CDR3 is 17 residues. This chain's CDR3 is CASSHNLAGGGTGELFF. CDR3 bases: TGTGCCAGCAGCCACAACCTAGCGGGGGGCGGCACCGGGGAGCTGTTTTTT.

The chain combines TRBV7-2 with TRBJ2-1; D not certain. This CDR3 region has 12 residues. The germline V gene has CDR1 SGHTA and CDR2 FQGNSA. V lost 1 base and J lost 6, with 4 bases in between. This chain's CDR3 is CASSLVANEQFF. DNA for the CDR3: TGTGCCAGCAGCTTAGTAGCCAATGAGCAGTTCTTC. The full variable domain, in which reference TRBV7-2 and TRBJ2-1 provide the parts outside the CDR3, is GAGVSQSPSNKVTEKGKDVELRCDPISGHTALYWYRQSLGQGLEFLIYFQGNSAPDKSGLPSDRFSAERTGGSVSTLTIQRTQQEDSAVYLCASSLVANEQFFGPGTRLTVL.

This chain uses TRBV4-3 with TRBJ2-3; 13 nucleotides agree with TRBD2. V was clipped by 1 base and J by 6 bases; unmatched bases: 4. The CDR3 sequence is 16 residues long. Germline V lookup: CDR1 LGHNA, CDR2 YSLEER. CDR3 in amino acids: CASSQGELAGGDTQYF. CDR3 sequence (DNA): TGCGCCAGCAGCCAAGGTGAACTAGCGGGAGGGGATACGCAGTATTTT.

This chain connects TRBV4-3 to TRBJ2-7; D remains unclear. The ends were cut back, 1 base at V and 0 bases at J, with 7 bases in the middle. Germline V gene data show CDR1 as LGHNA and CDR2 as YSLEER. This CDR3 is built from 14 residues. CDR3 loop: CASSQVRGSYEQYF. The CDR3 nucleotides are TGCGCCAGCAGCCAAGTCCGCGGCTCCTACGAGCAGTACTTC.

This clone was observed a few times. The gene calls are TRBV19 and TRBJ2-7; D might be TRBD2 (6 bases). CDR1 is LNHDA, CDR2 SQIVND, per germline (reference sequence). The CDR3 consists of 12 residues. Trimming took off 3 bases at V and 4 bases at J, with 7 bases between the two ends. CDR3 coding DNA: TGTGCCAGTAGTATTGGGACTTACGAGCAGTACTTC. It codes for CASSIGTYEQYF.